This T cell receptor beta chain was recovered during a study of T-cell reconstitution after alpha-beta-depleted transplantation in children. This clonotype was seen ten or more times. CDR1 and CDR2 (germline): SGHNT, YENEEA. The CDR3 runs 14 residues. The V end lost 2 bases, the J end lost 1 base, and 8 bases lay between the germline ends. For TCRbeta, the library was prepared with unique molecular identifiers. One entry per CDR3 protein results from TCRdb running MiXCR on the PCR reads. The data show about 300,000 distinct CDR3 sequences, about 9.5% seen once. Sequenced here: PBMCs, sampled before TCRalphabeta/CD19-depleted stem cell transplant. This sequence was found in a boy less than two years old with acute myeloid leukemia, due to receive a stem cell transplant. The V and J genes are TRBV11-3 and TRBJ1-1, with D perhaps matching TRBD1 (5 bases). CDR3 in amino acids: CASSLQTANTEAFF. The CDR3 bases are TGTGCCAGCAGCTTACAGACAGCGAACACTGAAGCTTTCTTT. Supplemented by reference TRBV11-3 and TRBJ1-1, the full variable domain reads EAGVVQSPRYKIIEKKQPVAFWCNPISGHNTLYWYLQNLGQGPELLIRYENEEAVDDSQLPKDRFSAERLKGVDSTLKIQPAELGDSAVYLCASSLQTANTEAFFGQGTRLTVV.